This T cell receptor beta chain was recorded in a study of shared clonotypes between healthy human individuals. Every subset had its genomic DNA shared out evenly among several immunoSEQ plates. TCRdb's table, derived via immunoSEQ multiplex PCR, lists solely in-frame clones and lacks some. The sample has 550,000 to 700,000 clones, less than 80% seen once. A remark on this clone: Its antigen is unidentified.

Germline V lookup: CDR1 SGHVS, CDR2 FQNEAQ. V was trimmed by 2 bases and J by 6 bases, leaving 17 bases between them. The CDR3 has 15 residues. Study-level findings and limits: When compared with the clonotypes that were shared by all four sorted-subset donors, the non-shared clonotypes turned out to have lower generation probabilities.

From CD4+ cells came CD45RA+ naive and CD45RA-negative memory subsets. The sample consisted of memory CD4+ T cells sorted from blood. The subset was: CD45RA-negative fraction. The rearrangement links TRBV7-8 to TRBJ2-7, with D tentatively TRBD2 (6 bases). This TCR came from a woman in her twenties or thirties in good health. The CDR3 sequence is CASSLPGTSIREQYF. In DNA, the CDR3 is TGTGCCAGCAGCTTACCCGGGACTTCTATTCGCGAGCAGTACTTC.